This is a list of T cell receptor beta chains from one sample in a study of CD8+CD57+ T cells in acquired aplastic anemia. TCRdb recomputed calls from the reads with MiXCR, one row per CDR3 protein. Of about 210,000 distinct CDR3 sequences listed, about 59% are singletons. Sequenced input: sorted CD4+, CD8+, or CD8+CD57+ T cells (not recorded which) from PBMCs. The receptors here all came from a human donor in good health. Each CDR3 is given with its conserved first and last residue. Each record gives: J gene, V gene, D gene, CDR3 length, clone size, CDR3 protein, CDR3 DNA. D genes are given only for firm matches. A clone size is listed for some rows: how often the clone was seen (once, few, many), or a class if it is expanded.

j_gene: TRBJ1-2; v_gene: TRBV7-9; d_gene: TRBD1; len: 15; abundance: -; CDR3aa: CASSAGGGGGYGYTF; CDR3nt: TGTGCCAGCAGCGCAGGGGGAGGGGGCGGCTATGGCTACACCTTC
j_gene: TRBJ1-4; v_gene: TRBV10-2; d_gene: -; len: 18; abundance: many; CDR3aa: CASSESGFLTLNGEKLFF; CDR3nt: TGCGCCAGCAGTGAGTCGGGGTTTTTAACACTCAACGGTGAAAAACTGTTTTTT
j_gene: TRBJ2-7; v_gene: TRBV2; d_gene: -; len: 14; abundance: -; CDR3aa: CASSQSSVPYEQYF; CDR3nt: TGTGCCAGCAGCCAGTCTAGTGTTCCCTACGAGCAGTACTTC
j_gene: TRBJ1-1; v_gene: TRBV5-4; d_gene: -; len: 17; abundance: -; CDR3aa: CASSQGGRGAGNTEAFF; CDR3nt: TGCGCCAGCAGCCAAGGCGGTAGGGGGGCAGGGAACACTGAAGCTTTCTTT
j_gene: TRBJ1-4; v_gene: TRBV5-6; d_gene: -; len: 15; abundance: -; CDR3aa: CASSADRTTNEKLFF; CDR3nt: TGTGCCAGCAGCGCCGACAGGACAACTAATGAAAAACTGTTTTTT
j_gene: TRBJ1-3; v_gene: TRBV10-3; d_gene: -; len: 12; abundance: once; CDR3aa: CAIKLRGDTIYF; CDR3nt: TGTGCCATCAAGCTCCGAGGGGACACCATATATTTT
j_gene: TRBJ2-3; v_gene: TRBV2; d_gene: TRBD1; len: 15; abundance: -; CDR3aa: CASSEETGSTDTQYF; CDR3nt: TGTGCCAGCAGTGAGGAGACAGGGAGCACAGATACGCAGTATTTT
j_gene: TRBJ1-2; v_gene: TRBV4-1; d_gene: TRBD1; len: 16; abundance: few; CDR3aa: CATTGLVRGLNYGYTF; CDR3nt: TGCGCCACCACGGGCTTAGTGAGGGGGCTAAACTATGGCTACACCTTC
j_gene: TRBJ2-5; v_gene: TRBV7-2; d_gene: TRBD2; len: 14; abundance: once; CDR3aa: CASSVMGGGESQYF; CDR3nt: TGTGCCAGCAGCGTAATGGGGGGGGGGGAGTCCCAGTACTTC
j_gene: TRBJ2-7; v_gene: TRBV24-1; d_gene: -; len: 14; abundance: few; CDR3aa: CATSEGGRTYEQYF; CDR3nt: TGTGCCACCAGTGAAGGGGGACGGACCTACGAGCAGTACTTC
j_gene: TRBJ2-3; v_gene: TRBV20-1; d_gene: -; len: 20; abundance: -; CDR3aa: CSAGSADRQGGGGPSDTQYF; CDR3nt: TGCAGTGCTGGATCTGCCGACCGCCAGGGGGGGGGAGGGCCATCAGATACGCAGTATTTT
j_gene: TRBJ2-7; v_gene: TRBV29-1; d_gene: TRBD1; len: 15; abundance: -; CDR3aa: CSVRGQGANPYEQYF; CDR3nt: TGCAGCGTCCGGGGACAGGGGGCCAACCCCTACGAGCAGTACTTC
j_gene: TRBJ2-1; v_gene: TRBV6-6; d_gene: TRBD1; len: 16; abundance: -; CDR3aa: CASSPVQGTYQPQQFF; CDR3nt: TGTGCCAGCAGTCCCGTACAGGGGACGTATCAGCCCCAGCAGTTCTTC